This T cell receptor beta chain was captured in a study of shared clonotypes between healthy human individuals. This clone was seen only once. CDR3 size: 20 residues. J was trimmed by 1 base and V by 1 base; bases with no gene match: 12. Germline V gives CDR1 MGHRA, CDR2 YSYEKL. TCRdb keeps only in-frame clones here, not all; method: immunoSEQ multiplex PCR. The sample carries roughly 450,000 clones, approximately 79% recorded once. The receptor's source is a woman in her 40s in good health. Some clones in this sample may be carry-over from other donors' samples. Sequencing input: PBMCs. This chain uses TRBV4-1 with TRBJ2-1; 11 nucleotides match TRBD2. CDR3: CASSQGTLKLAGVSYNEQFF. The CDR3 nucleotides read TGCGCCAGCAGCCAAGGCACTCTTAAACTAGCGGGAGTGTCCTACAATGAGCAGTTCTTC.